These T cell receptor beta chains were read from a single sample in a study of blood T cells in healthy people across ages. A single record per CDR3 protein comes from TCRdb applying MiXCR to the 5' RACE reads. Found here are hundreds of thousands of distinct CDR3 sequences, roughly 24% of them singletons; the top ten hold around 3%. These data are also associated with another study on T cells of mothers and their children.

Sequencing input: blood. The receptors derive from a boy younger than 18 in good health. The CDR3 runs from the conserved cysteine through the conserved F or W. Each record gives: CDR3 protein, CDR3 DNA, CDR3 length, clone size, J gene, V gene, D gene. D genes are given only for firm matches. Clone size is stated in some rows and not others, as once, few, many or a class when expanded.

CASSQDKGSYYGYTF TGCGCCAGCAGCCAAGATAAAGGGTCCTACTATGGCTACACCTTC 15 - TRBJ1-2 TRBV4-1 -
CASSQGPAVGTQYF TGTGCCAGCAGCCAAGGGCCGGCTGTGGGGACCCAGTACTTC 14 once TRBJ2-5 TRBV3-1 -
CASSERGPNTEAFF TGTGCCAGCAGCGAAAGGGGGCCGAACACTGAAGCTTTCTTT 14 - TRBJ1-1 TRBV3-1 TRBD1
CSASETGVVIKGYTF TGCAGTGCTAGTGAGACAGGGGTAGTTATTAAAGGCTACACCTTC 15 few TRBJ1-2 TRBV20-1 TRBD1
CASSARGDRTGELFF TGTGCCAGCAGCGCCCGGGGGGATCGGACCGGGGAGCTGTTTTTT 15 - TRBJ2-2 TRBV11-2 TRBD2
CASSLGLDSPEAFF TGTGCCAGCAGCTTAGGCTTAGACAGTCCGGAAGCTTTCTTT 14 few TRBJ1-1 TRBV7-3 -
CASSAGTRGDEQYF TGTGCCAGCAGTGCCGGGACTAGAGGCGACGAGCAGTACTTC 14 few TRBJ2-7 TRBV27 TRBD2
CASSPPSGSSPLHF TGTGCCAGCAGTCCACCTTCGGGATCTTCACCCCTCCACTTT 14 - TRBJ1-6 TRBV27 -
CASSPGPQGGQTQYF TGTGCCAGCAGCCCAGGTCCCCAGGGGGGGCAGACCCAGTACTTC 15 few TRBJ2-5 TRBV12-3/TRBV12-4 -
CASSAIEIGGETQYF TGTGCCAGCAGCGCCATAGAGATCGGGGGGGAGACCCAGTACTTC 15 few TRBJ2-5 TRBV9 TRBD2
CASIETSGGVYNEQFF TGTGCCAGCATTGAGACTAGCGGGGGGGTCTACAATGAGCAGTTCTTC 16 - TRBJ2-1 TRBV11-1 TRBD2
CSVDRLAGIYEQYF TGCAGCGTCGACAGACTAGCGGGGATCTACGAGCAGTACTTC 14 once TRBJ2-7 TRBV29-1 TRBD2
CSVSRLVGTDTQYF TGCAGCGTTTCCCGACTAGTAGGCACAGATACGCAGTATTTT 14 - TRBJ2-3 TRBV29-1 -
CASSPQVNTEAFF TGTGCCAGCTCACCACAGGTAAACACTGAAGCTTTCTTT 13 many TRBJ1-1 TRBV18 -
CASSPWPDPNSPLHF TGCGCCAGCAGCCCCTGGCCTGACCCGAATTCACCCCTCCACTTT 15 - TRBJ1-6 TRBV5-1 -
CSAGPINEQFF TGCAGCGCGGGCCCTATCAATGAGCAGTTCTTC 11 few TRBJ2-1 TRBV29-1 -
CASSPGRNYGYTF TGTGCCAGCAGTCCTGGACGGAACTATGGCTACACCTTC 13 many TRBJ1-2 TRBV27 -
CSVELWRQGIGTATNEQFF TGCAGCGTTGAACTCTGGCGGCAGGGGATAGGAACTGCTACCAATGAGCAGTTCTTC 19 - TRBJ2-1 TRBV29-1 -
CASRPGQGVGKLFF TGTGCCAGCAGACCGGGACAGGGAGTAGGGAAACTGTTTTTT 14 - TRBJ1-4 TRBV7-2 TRBD1
CASRKGQGGNEQYF TGTGCCAGCAGAAAGGGACAGGGGGGCAACGAGCAGTACTTC 14 - TRBJ2-7 TRBV6-5 TRBD1
CASSPRTPLPETQYF TGTGCCAGCAGCCCGAGGACCCCTCTCCCAGAGACCCAGTACTTC 15 - TRBJ2-5 TRBV6-5 -
CASSHRTGAYEQYF TGCGCCAGCAGCCACCGGACAGGGGCCTACGAGCAGTACTTC 14 - TRBJ2-7 TRBV4-1 TRBD1
CATAGYSTDTQYF TGTGCCACCGCGGGATACAGCACAGATACGCAGTATTTT 13 - TRBJ2-3 TRBV24-1 -
CAAGTRGYETQYF TGTGCCGCGGGGACAAGGGGTTATGAGACCCAGTACTTC 13 - TRBJ2-5 TRBV6-5 -
CASSPQQPSYNEQFF TGCGCCAGCAGCCCCCAACAACCGTCCTACAATGAGCAGTTCTTC 15 few TRBJ2-1 TRBV4-1 -
CASSRITEALNYGYTF TGTGCCAGCAGCCGGATTACAGAGGCCCTTAACTATGGCTACACCTTC 16 - TRBJ1-2 TRBV7-9 -
CASSKRNQPQHF TGTGCCAGCAGTAAACGTAATCAGCCCCAGCATTTT 12 few TRBJ1-5 TRBV6-6 -
CASSIPGNAVEQFF TGTGCCAGCAGCATACCCGGGAACGCTGTTGAGCAGTTCTTC 14 - TRBJ2-1 TRBV9 -
CASSGETGAIETQYF TGTGCCAGCAGTGGTGAGACAGGGGCTATAGAGACCCAGTACTTC 15 - TRBJ2-5 TRBV28 TRBD1
CASSQGAVPYEQYF TGTGCCAGCAGCCAGGGGGCAGTTCCCTACGAGCAGTACTTC 14 - TRBJ2-7 TRBV14 -
CSARDQGLDTQYF TGCAGTGCTAGAGATCAGGGATTAGATACGCAGTATTTT 13 - TRBJ2-3 TRBV20-1 -
CASSWGAARASGANVLTF TGCGCCAGCAGCTGGGGAGCGGCGAGAGCCTCTGGGGCCAACGTCCTGACTTTC 18 few TRBJ2-6 TRBV5-1 -
CASSQPNRREKLFF TGCGCCAGCAGCCAACCAAATCGACGGGAAAAACTGTTTTTT 14 few TRBJ1-4 TRBV4-1 -
CASSVVGGAGYTF TGTGCCAGCAGCGTAGTGGGAGGAGCGGGCTACACCTTC 13 - TRBJ1-2 TRBV9 -